Reported below is one TCR beta chain. The sample originates from a study of blood T cells in healthy people across ages. The authors drew about 10 milliliters of peripheral blood from each donor. The CDR3 loop spans 15 amino acids. With 5 bases removed from V and 0 bases from J, the gap between germline ends came to 11 bases. Through a sample-barcoded 5' primer and a J-beta primer mix, a second PCR was run for roughly 7 to 12 cycles. Researchers report that each sample yielded at least 2.5 million CDR3-containing paired-end reads. TCRdb redid the calling of the 5' RACE reads with MiXCR, one entry per CDR3 protein. The sample holds about 1.5 million distinct CDR3 sequences, around 40% seen once.

This chain connects TRBV12-3 or TRBV12-4 to TRBJ1-3, with D tentatively TRBD1 (5 bases). This TCR came from a woman aged 18-35 years in good health. The specimen was blood. In nucleotides, the CDR3 is TGTGCCAGCAGTCTAGGGGCAGACTCTGGAAACACCATATATTTT. Protein sequence: CASSLGADSGNTIYF.